The rows below give T cell receptor beta chains drawn from one sample of a study of blood T cell repertoires in COVID-19. Sequenced by immunoSEQ multiplex PCR; TCRdb stores in-frame clones only, minus some. This table holds approximately 310,000 clones, about 85% found once. Sequenced input: PBMCs or T cells enriched from blood (not recorded which). The receptors here all came from a woman aged 25 to 39 who had been exposed to COVID-19. Both conserved end residues are part of each CDR3. Each record gives: CDR3 protein, CDR3 DNA, D gene, V gene, clone size, J gene. A D gene is named only where the DNA matches it firmly. Clone size is stated in some rows and not others, as once, few, many or a class when expanded.

CASSPGTGSVTEAFF	TGCGCCAGCAGTCCCGGGACAGGGTCGGTCACTGAAGCTTTCTTT	TRBD1	TRBV10-1	once	TRBJ1-1
CASSLVSGRANEQFF	TGTGCCAGCAGCTTAGTTAGCGGGAGGGCGAATGAGCAGTTCTTC	TRBD2	TRBV7-3	.	TRBJ2-1
CASSISTGFNTGELFF	TGTGCCAGCAGCATATCCACAGGGTTCAACACCGGGGAGCTGTTTTTT	.	TRBV14	.	TRBJ2-2
CASSQDERGDYGYTF	TGTGCCAGCAGCCAAGATGAACGAGGTGACTATGGCTACACCTTC	.	TRBV3-1/TRBV3-2	.	TRBJ1-2
CASSVGLSWDQETQYF	TGTGCCAGCAGCGTAGGCCTTAGCTGGGACCAAGAGACCCAGTACTTC	.	TRBV9	.	TRBJ2-5
CASSLLDGEAYEQYF	TGTGCCAGCAGTTTACTTGACGGTGAGGCCTACGAGCAGTACTTC	.	TRBV28	.	TRBJ2-7
CASSPFRGTDYGYTF	TGTGCTAGCAGCCCATTTAGAGGGACAGACTATGGCTACACCTTC	TRBD1	TRBV7-7	.	TRBJ1-2
CASSYRPTDTQYF	TGTGCCAGTAGTTATCGTCCCACAGATACGCAGTATTTT	.	TRBV19	.	TRBJ2-3
CASSYVGLNQETQYF	TGTGCCAGCAGTTACGTGGGACTGAATCAAGAGACCCAGTACTTC	.	TRBV6-2/TRBV6-3	.	TRBJ2-5
CASSQGWSNEQFF	TGCGCCAGCAGCCAAGGGTGGAGCAATGAGCAGTTCTTC	.	TRBV4-1	.	TRBJ2-1
CASSLDRDWGGYTF	TGTGCCAGCAGTTTAGACAGGGATTGGGGTGGCTACACCTTC	TRBD1	TRBV27	.	TRBJ1-2
CASSHSTEQGRSYEQYF	TGTGCCAGCAGCCATAGCACCGAACAGGGAAGGTCCTACGAGCAGTACTTC	.	TRBV6-2/TRBV6-3	.	TRBJ2-7